A single sample gave rise to the 30 T cell receptor beta chains below, sequenced in a study of T cell changes during pregnancy in multiple sclerosis. Clones were sequenced by immunoSEQ multiplex PCR, and TCRdb holds only the in-frame ones, with some missing. Counted here are some 64,000 clones, roughly 90% occurring once; the ten biggest clones make up roughly 3.3%. Sequenced material: peripheral blood, taken in the first trimester of pregnancy. These receptors were collected from a female donor in good health, enrolled as a control in a pregnancy study.

This chain joins TRBV28 and TRBJ2-2; 11 bases line up with TRBD2. The CDR3 consists of 20 residues. V trimming: 4 bases; J trimming: 6 bases; junction bases outside the gene matches: 19. The V gene's germline CDR1 is MDHEN and CDR2 SYDVKM. The CDR3 nucleotides are TGTGCCAGCAGTTGGGGGCTAGCGGGAGGAGGTTACGGAATCGCCGGGGAGCTGTTTTTT. Translating gives CASSWGLAGGGYGIAGELFF.

The chain recombines TRBV28 with TRBJ1-5; D is ambiguous. Germline CDR1 and CDR2: MDHEN and SYDVKM. V lost 6 bases, J lost 0 bases, and 15 bases lay in between. CDR3 length: 16 amino acids. CDR3 residues: CASRVSSEGSNQPQHF. The CDR3 DNA sequence: TGTGCCAGCAGGGTGTCTTCCGAGGGTAGCAATCAGCCCCAGCATTTT.

The chain carries TRBV5-1 and TRBJ1-3; D perhaps matches TRBD1 (5 bases). Trimming shortened V by 4 bases and J by 0 bases, and 14 bases separated the two germline ends. This CDR3 is built from 16 residues. Germline values: CDR1 SGHRS, CDR2 YFSETQ. The CDR3: CASSGVWQGSGNTIYF. DNA of the CDR3: TGCGCCAGCAGCGGGGTCTGGCAGGGCTCTGGAAACACCATATATTTT.

This clone was found once. The gene calls are TRBV19 and TRBJ1-1; 8 nucleotides align to TRBD1. The germline gives CDR1 LNHDA, CDR2 SQIVND (reference sequence). The CDR3 totals 18 residues. V lost 5 bases to trimming and J lost 0 bases; unmatched junction nucleotides: 14. The CDR3 nucleotides read TGTGCCAGTAGTTCAAGGGGGACAGGTGAAATCATGAACACTGAAGCTTTCTTT. Protein product: CASSSRGTGEIMNTEAFF.

The V call is TRBV27, the J call TRBJ2-3; D not certain. CDR3 length: 16 amino acids. Trimming removed 5 bases at V and 5 bases at J, with 20 bases between. CDR1 is MNHEY, CDR2 SMNVEV, per germline (reference sequence). The CDR3 DNA sequence: TGTGCCAGCAGTCCCCAACGGGTCGGAACAAGAGATACGCAGTATTTT. Translated, it gives CASSPQRVGTRDTQYF.

The chain couples TRBV4-2 to TRBJ2-1; 9 positions agree with TRBD2. This CDR3 region has 20 residues. Trimming took 2 bases from V and 0 from J; bases not matched to a gene: 14. The germline CDR1 and CDR2 sequences are LGHNA and YNFKEQ. The CDR3 sequence is CASSQSYRLAGSFSYNEQFF. In nucleotides, the CDR3 is TGTGCCAGCAGCCAATCTTATAGGCTAGCGGGGTCTTTCTCCTACAATGAGCAGTTCTTC.

DNA for the CDR3: TGTGCCAGCAGTCCTACTTGGGACTCTGGGGATGAGCAGTTCTTC. It specifies CASSPTWDSGDEQFF. The chain couples TRBV13 to TRBJ2-1; a possible D gene is TRBD2 (6 bases). The germline gives CDR1 PRHDT, CDR2 FYEKMQ (reference sequence). Trimming took 6 bases from V and 8 from J, leaving 20 bases between them. The CDR3 covers 15 residues.

J is TRBJ2-2 and V is TRBV5-4; 12 bases match TRBD1. Germline trimming cut 4 bases from V and 9 bases from J; bases unmatched to any gene: 7. The V gene's germline CDR1 is SGHNT and CDR2 YYREEE (reference sequence). This CDR3 is 15 amino acids long. This CDR3 is CASSASGTGGRELFF. The CDR3 DNA is TGTGCCAGCAGCGCTTCCGGGACAGGGGGCCGGGAGCTGTTTTTT.

The chain uses TRBV9 and TRBJ2-5, with TRBD2 identical over 10 bases. This CDR3 is built from 14 residues. Germline CDR1 reads SGDLS; CDR2 reads YYNGEE. V dropped 3 bases and J dropped 6; count of bases not matched to a gene: 5. The CDR3 DNA reads as TGTGCCAGCAGCGGGAGCGGGGGGGCCAAGACCCAGTACTTC. Amino acid sequence: CASSGSGGAKTQYF. Drawing the rest from reference TRBV9 and TRBJ2-5, the complete variable domain is DSGVTQTPKHLITATGQRVTLRCSPRSGDLSVYWYQQSLDQGLQFLIQYYNGEERAKGNILERFSAQQFPDLHSELNLSSLELGDSALYFCASSGSGGAKTQYFGPGTRLLVL.

The gene calls are TRBV6-1 and TRBJ2-1; 7 bases line up with TRBD2. From germline, CDR1 is MNHNS and CDR2 SASEGT. With 4 bases clipped from V and 0 bases from J, the junction kept 9 bases outside the gene matches. This CDR3 has 17 amino acids. CDR3 sequence: CASSVGRAGSSYNEQFF. CDR3 nucleotides: TGTGCCAGCAGTGTAGGAAGAGCGGGGAGCTCCTACAATGAGCAGTTCTTC.

The chain joins TRBV27 to TRBJ1-2; no definite D call. The CDR3 is 14 residues long. Germline V gene data show CDR1 as MNHEY and CDR2 as SMNVEV (reference sequence). Deletions cut 5 bases from V and 1 base from J, with 11 bases between. CDR3 in DNA: TGTGCCAGCAGTCCCCTCGGAGATAACTATGGCTACACCTTC. Protein product: CASSPLGDNYGYTF.

The chain is built from TRBV5-4 and TRBJ2-1; 10 positions agree with TRBD2. This CDR3 is built from 16 residues. Germline values: CDR1 SGHNT, CDR2 YYREEE (reference sequence). J lost 9 bases, V lost 4 bases, and 13 bases had no gene match. This CDR3 is CASSPRGSGRAIEQFF. CDR3 coding DNA: TGTGCCAGCAGCCCTCGAGGGAGCGGGAGGGCCATTGAGCAGTTCTTC.

V and J are TRBV5-1 and TRBJ2-1; D unresolved. V lost 0 bases and J lost 6, with 4 bases in between. This CDR3 is built from 12 residues. Germline values: CDR1 SGHRS, CDR2 YFSETQ. The CDR3 region is CASSLDGNEQFF. CDR3 nucleotides: TGCGCCAGCAGCTTGGACGGCAATGAGCAGTTCTTC.

CDR3 protein: CASTPRGQGSAGELFF. The CDR3 nucleotides read TGTGCCAGTACCCCCAGGGGACAGGGGTCGGCCGGGGAGCTGTTTTTT. The chain employs TRBV19 and TRBJ2-2, with 10 bases lining up with TRBD1. The J segment lost 6 bases and the V segment lost 7 bases, leaving 11 bases of the junction unmatched. CDR1 is LNHDA, CDR2 SQIVND, per germline (reference sequence). The CDR3 length is 16 residues.

The rearrangement links TRBV28 to TRBJ2-7; 7 nucleotides agree with TRBD1. The CDR3 spans 16 residues. Trimming removed 3 bases from V and 6 bases from J; junction bases left unmatched: 14. Germline CDR1 and CDR2: MDHEN and SYDVKM. CDR3 sequence: CASSFLSTGRRGEQYF. CDR3 bases: TGTGCCAGCAGTTTTCTCTCGACAGGGAGAAGGGGCGAGCAGTACTTC.

This rearrangement joins TRBV5-1 to TRBJ2-7; TRBD2 might be the D (5 bases). The germline V gene has CDR1 SGHRS and CDR2 YFSETQ. The V gene lost 0 bases and the J gene lost 2 bases, with 12 bases spanning the gap. The CDR3 runs 15 residues. The CDR3 is CASSLGFRGTYEQYF. CDR3 DNA sequence: TGCGCCAGCAGCTTGGGTTTCCGGGGAACCTACGAGCAGTACTTC.

The rearrangement joins TRBV5-8 to TRBJ2-6; the match to TRBD1 covers 9 bases. V was pared by 4 bases and J by 2 bases, with 4 bases of the junction left unmatched. Looked up from germline, CDR1 is SGHTS and CDR2 is YDEGEE. The CDR3 sequence is 16 residues long. CDR3 sequence (DNA): TGTGCCAGCAGCGTCTACAGGGGGCCTGGGGCCAACGTCCTGACTTTC. Protein sequence: CASSVYRGPGANVLTF.

The chain joins TRBV29-1 to TRBJ2-5; D may be TRBD1 (5 bases). This CDR3 contains 13 residues. V shed 4 bases and J shed 5 bases, with 14 bases lying between them. CDR1 and CDR2 from the germline V gene are SQVTM and ANQGSEA. The chain's CDR3 is CSVAAGIRETQYF. The DNA for the CDR3 is TGCAGCGTTGCGGCAGGGATACGGGAGACCCAGTACTTC. The complete variable domain, with remaining parts taken from reference TRBV29-1 and TRBJ2-5, reads SAVISQKPSRDICQRGTSLTIQCQVDSQVTMMFWYRQQPGQSLTLIATANQGSEATYESGFVIDKFPISRPNLTFSTLTVSNMSPEDSSIYLCSVAAGIRETQYFGPGTRLLVL.

In this sample, this clone turned up once. The CDR3 sequence is CASSLYSTDTQYF. CDR3 bases: TGTGCCAGCAGCCTTTATAGCACAGATACGCAGTATTTT. This sequence joins TRBV5-4 and TRBJ2-3; no clear D. V was cut by 4 bases and J by 0 bases, with 6 bases left in between. Germline CDR1 is SGHNT and CDR2 is YYREEE (reference sequence). This CDR3 region has 13 residues.

This rearrangement joins TRBV7-2 to TRBJ1-4, with TRBD1 identical over 7 bases. The V segment lost 1 base and the J segment 12 bases; nucleotides outside the gene matches: 5. This CDR3 has 13 amino acids. Germline CDR1 is SGHTA and CDR2 is FQGNSA. The CDR3, as DNA: TGTGCCAGCAGCTTAGGAGGCAGGGGGGAACTGTTTTTT. Its translation: CASSLGGRGELFF. Supplemented by reference TRBV7-2 and TRBJ1-4, the full variable domain reads GAGVSQSPSNKVTEKGKDVELRCDPISGHTALYWYRQSLGQGLEFLIYFQGNSAPDKSGLPSDRFSAERTGGSVSTLTIQRTQQEDSAVYLCASSLGGRGELFFGSGTQLSVL.

The chain combines TRBV7-9 with TRBJ1-1; unclear D gene. Germline V gives CDR1 SEHNR, CDR2 FQNEAQ (reference sequence). The V end was cut by 1 base, the J end by 1 base, with 7 bases between. This CDR3 spans 14 amino acids. The CDR3 DNA follows: TGTGCCAGCAGCTTAGGCGTAGAGAACACTGAAGCTTTCTTT. It specifies CASSLGVENTEAFF.

This chain connects TRBV19 to TRBJ1-2; no firm D call. CDR1 is LNHDA, CDR2 SQIVND, per germline (reference sequence). Trimming pared 7 bases from V and 3 bases from J, leaving 27 bases between. The CDR3 has 18 residues. CDR3: CASNVNALGREVYYGYTF. Here the CDR3 DNA reads TGTGCCAGTAATGTCAACGCGTTAGGTAGGGAGGTCTACTATGGCTACACCTTC.

The gene calls are TRBV19 and TRBJ2-6, with 9 bases matching TRBD1. This CDR3 contains 16 residues. V shed 2 bases, J shed 4 bases, and the junction held 3 bases outside the gene matches. Per germline, CDR1 LNHDA and CDR2 SQIVND (reference sequence). Written as DNA, the CDR3 is TGTGCCAGTAGTATAAGGACAGGGGAAGGGGCCAACGTCCTGACTTTC. Translating it yields CASSIRTGEGANVLTF.

Here the CDR3 DNA reads TGTGCCAGTAGTAAAAGGACAGGGTGGGAGACCCAGTACTTC. Translation gives CASSKRTGWETQYF. The chain employs TRBV19 and TRBJ2-5; 8 positions agree with TRBD1. The germline V gene has CDR1 LNHDA and CDR2 SQIVND (reference sequence). V shed 4 bases and J 5 bases; nucleotides not matched to a gene: 6. This CDR3 region has 14 residues.

This clone is a singleton in its sample. The chain links TRBV6-1 to TRBJ1-5; TRBD1 matches 9 bases. The CDR3 runs to 14 residues. V lost 3 bases, J lost 7 bases, and 4 bases stayed unmatched. Germline CDR1 is MNHNS and CDR2 is SASEGT. CDR3 coding DNA: TGTGCCAGCAGTGAGTTGGACAGGGGCCAGCCCCAGCATTTT. Amino acid sequence: CASSELDRGQPQHF.

The chain recombines TRBV7-2 with TRBJ2-3, with D perhaps matching TRBD1 (5 bases). V dropped 5 bases and J dropped 1 base, with 13 bases sitting between them. The CDR3 totals 15 residues. Germline V lookup: CDR1 SGHTA, CDR2 FQGNSA. The CDR3 here is CASSPGKGGTDTQYF. CDR3 sequence (DNA): TGTGCCAGCAGCCCCGGAAAAGGGGGCACAGATACGCAGTATTTT. The full variable domain, completed using reference TRBV7-2 and TRBJ2-3, is GAGVSQSPSNKVTEKGKDVELRCDPISGHTALYWYRQSLGQGLEFLIYFQGNSAPDKSGLPSDRFSAERTGGSVSTLTIQRTQQEDSAVYLCASSPGKGGTDTQYFGPGTRLTVL.

The V gene is TRBV27, the J gene TRBJ2-7; 9 nucleotides align to TRBD1. Looked up from germline, CDR1 is MNHEY and CDR2 is SMNVEV (reference sequence). With 3 bases clipped from V and 3 bases from J, the junction kept 9 bases outside the gene matches. The CDR3 sequence is 16 residues long. The CDR3 DNA follows: TGTGCCAGCAGTTTCCTCGACAGGGGGGGCGGCTACGAGCAGTACTTC. Its protein product is CASSFLDRGGGYEQYF.

J is TRBJ2-2 and V is TRBV6-1; 9 bases line up with TRBD1. Losses at the gene ends were 4 bases for V and 0 bases for J; bases not matched to a gene: 3. In germline, CDR1 is MNHNS, CDR2 SASEGT. The CDR3 totals 16 residues. This CDR3 reads CASSGGTGTNTGELFF. The CDR3, as DNA: TGTGCCAGCAGTGGGGGGACAGGGACGAACACCGGGGAGCTGTTTTTT.

CDR3 amino acids: CASSSQTGRGEAFF. CDR3 DNA: TGTGCCAGCAGCTCCCAGACCGGACGGGGTGAAGCTTTCTTT. This sequence joins TRBV7-2 and TRBJ1-1; no clear D gene. Looked up from germline, CDR1 is SGHTA and CDR2 is FQGNSA. Between the trimmed V and J ends, which lost 4 bases and 7 bases, there was a span of 16 bases. This CDR3 is built from 14 residues.

This clone has more than one count but fewer than ten. The CDR3 DNA follows: TGTGCCAGCTCACCAGCGGCGAAAGAAGCTTTCTTT. It is translated as CASSPAAKEAFF. This chain joins TRBV18 and TRBJ1-1, with no clear D. The CDR3 has 12 amino acids. V dropped 2 bases and J dropped 8 bases, with 9 bases sitting between them. Germline V gene data show CDR1 as KGHSH and CDR2 as LQKENI.